This T cell receptor (beta chain) is from a study of neurological immune-mediated disorders. From 2 million PBMCs stored at -80 C, the unsorted libraries were generated. MiXCR, run by TCRdb on the 5' RACE reads, gives a single entry per CDR3 protein. Of some 57,000 distinct CDR3 sequences in the sample, over 3.5% were seen once. The study, taken as a whole, reports: Any association between clinical or MRI features and the multiple sclerosis repertoire cluster was absent.

In its sample, this clonotype was seen a few times. Antigen: not known. The germline V gene encodes CDR1 ENHRY and CDR2 SYGVKD. The V end lost 6 bases, the J end lost 2 bases, and 8 bases lay between the germline ends. This CDR3 contains 13 residues. The genes are TRBV10-3 and TRBJ1-5; weak D call: TRBD1 (5 bases). Specimen: PBMCs. This receptor was identified in a man in his 60s with multiple sclerosis. The CDR3 sequence is CAISRGGNQPQHF. CDR3 in DNA: TGTGCCATCAGCCGGGGGGGCAATCAGCCCCAGCATTTT.